This is a list of T cell receptor beta chains from one sample in a study of T-cell reconstitution after alpha-beta-depleted transplantation in children. TCRdb re-called the PCR reads through MiXCR, storing one row per CDR3 protein. The sample includes hundreds of thousands of distinct CDR3 sequences, about 8.4% of them seen just once. Sequencing used PBMCs, mostly from graft donor cells, obtained 360 days after TCRalphabeta/CD19-depleted stem cell transplant. The source of these receptors is a male patient aged 2 to 9 who had a stem cell transplant for acute myeloid leukemia, so the T cells may come from the graft donor. Both conserved end residues are part of each CDR3. The D gene is left open where the match is weak. The size of a clone is reported for some rows only, either as once, few or many, or as a class for expanded clones.

J	D	size	V	DNA	CDR3
TRBJ1-4	-	-	TRBV5-1	TGCGCCAGCAGCTTGCCGACCGCTAATGAAAAACTGTTTTTT	CASSLPTANEKLFF
TRBJ2-7	TRBD2	-	TRBV20-1	TGCAGTGCTAGAGACCCTAGCGGGAGGAACTACGAGCAGTACTTC	CSARDPSGRNYEQYF
TRBJ2-5	-	few	TRBV20-1	TGCAGTGCTAGAGATTTCAACCGGGAAGCCCAGTACTTC	CSARDFNREAQYF
TRBJ2-1	-	many	TRBV10-3	TGTGCCATCAGTGATCCAGGCGGACTGAGCTCCTACAATGAGCAGTTCTTC	CAISDPGGLSSYNEQFF
TRBJ1-5	-	few	TRBV14	TGTGCCAGCAGCCAAGCCCTGGAAGGGCCCCAGCATTTT	CASSQALEGPQHF
TRBJ2-1	-	-	TRBV12-3/TRBV12-4	TGTGCCAGCAGTTTAAGGGGGGCTTCCTACAATGAGCAGTTCTTC	CASSLRGASYNEQFF
TRBJ1-1	TRBD1	few	TRBV6-2/TRBV6-3	TGTGCCAGCAGTTACGGACAGGGCTCTACTGAAGCTTTCTTT	CASSYGQGSTEAFF
TRBJ2-1	-	many	TRBV6-6	TGTGCCAGCTCCCTAGGGGAGCAGTTCTTC	CASSLGEQFF
TRBJ2-1	-	few	TRBV6-2/TRBV6-3	TGTGCCAGCAGTTATTCTTTTGCATTTGGGAAGGGGTTGCTAAACAATGAGCAGTTCTTC	CASSYSFAFGKGLLNNEQFF
TRBJ1-1	-	many	TRBV5-1	TGCGCCAGCAGCTTCCAACGCAACACTGAAGCTTTCTTT	CASSFQRNTEAFF
TRBJ1-1	TRBD1	few	TRBV4-1	TGCGCCAGCAGCCAAGCACAGGGGGTATCCGTAGCTTTCTTT	CASSQAQGVSVAFF
TRBJ2-1	-	many	TRBV24-1	TGTGCCACCAGTGAGGGCATCAGGAACAATGAGCAGTTCTTC	CATSEGIRNNEQFF
TRBJ2-5	-	many	TRBV18	TGTGCCAGCTCAAATACAGGGCAAGAGACCCAGTACTTC	CASSNTGQETQYF
TRBJ2-3	-	-	TRBV5-1	TGCGCCAGCAGCTTGGCCGTAGGGGCAGGGGATACGCAGTATTTT	CASSLAVGAGDTQYF
TRBJ1-5	-	-	TRBV5-5	TGTGCCAGCAGCGCGCGGACAGACAATCAGCCCCAGCATTTT	CASSARTDNQPQHF
TRBJ1-5	-	-	TRBV12-3/TRBV12-4	TGTGCCAGCAGTTTTAGGGCAGGGACTAATAGCAATCAGCCCCAGCATTTT	CASSFRAGTNSNQPQHF
TRBJ1-1	-	few	TRBV14	TGTGCCAGCAGCCGGACTAGGACCATGAACACTGAAGCTTTCTTT	CASSRTRTMNTEAFF
TRBJ1-6	-	few	TRBV12-3/TRBV12-4	TGTGCCAGCAGTTTGATGATCTCTAATTCACCCCTCCACTTT	CASSLMISNSPLHF
TRBJ2-5	-	-	TRBV6-5	TGTGCCAGCAGTTACTCCCGCACAGGGACGATGGAGACCCAGTACTTC	CASSYSRTGTMETQYF
TRBJ2-1	TRBD1	many	TRBV28	TGTGCCAGCAGCCCGGACAGGGATAGCTCCTACAATGAGCAGTTCTTC	CASSPDRDSSYNEQFF
TRBJ2-7	-	-	TRBV5-1	TGCGCCAGCAGCTTGGACCCCCGGGATGCCGAGCAGTACTTC	CASSLDPRDAEQYF
TRBJ2-2	-	many	TRBV4-1	TGCGCCAGCAGCCCCCGTCCGGTGACGGACGGGCTGTTTTTT	CASSPRPVTDGLFF
TRBJ2-1	-	-	TRBV7-2	TGTGCCAGCAGCCCCCGAGCGGGCCAATACAATGAGCAGTTCTTC	CASSPRAGQYNEQFF
TRBJ1-4	-	many	TRBV3-1	TGTGCCAGCAGCCAAGTCGGTAGAACCGCAGGGGATGAAAAACTGTTTTTT	CASSQVGRTAGDEKLFF
TRBJ1-2	-	few	TRBV20-1	TGCAGTGCTAGCACCCCGGGGCCGGCCTATGGCTACACCTTC	CSASTPGPAYGYTF
TRBJ2-1	-	many	TRBV29-1	TGCAGCCCCTCGTCCAAAAATGAGCAGTTCTTC	CSPSSKNEQFF
TRBJ2-5	-	-	TRBV7-6	TGTGCCAGCAGCTTGGGGCCTCGACCGGGGGAGACCCAGTACTTC	CASSLGPRPGETQYF
TRBJ2-4	TRBD2	-	TRBV4-3	TGCGCCAGCAGCCAAGTACGAGCGGGAGGGAACATTCAGTACTTC	CASSQVRAGGNIQYF
TRBJ1-5	-	-	TRBV7-6	TGTGCCAGCAGCCTTACCGGGACCAATCAGCCCCAGCATTTT	CASSLTGTNQPQHF
TRBJ1-6	-	many	TRBV15	TGTGCCACCAGCAGAGTGAATTCACCCCTCCACTTT	CATSRVNSPLHF
TRBJ2-5	TRBD1	-	TRBV12-3/TRBV12-4	TGTGCCAGCAGTCTGACAGGGGGCGCAGAGACCCAGTACTTC	CASSLTGGAETQYF
TRBJ1-1	-	many	TRBV12-3/TRBV12-4	TGTGCCAGCAGTTTAGACCGATTGAACACTGAAGCTTTCTTT	CASSLDRLNTEAFF
TRBJ2-1	TRBD2	many	TRBV7-2	TGTGCCAGCAGCTCAGGACTAGCGGCTTACTACAATGAGCAGTTCTTC	CASSSGLAAYYNEQFF
TRBJ1-3	-	-	TRBV18	TGTGCCAGCTCACCTCTAGAGACCTCTGGAAACACCATATATTTT	CASSPLETSGNTIYF
TRBJ2-2	TRBD2	many	TRBV2	TGTGCCAGCAGAGAAACTAGCGGGGGGGCCGTCGGGGAGCTGTTTTTT	CASRETSGGAVGELFF
TRBJ1-5	TRBD1	few	TRBV12-3/TRBV12-4	TGTGCCAGCAGTTTAGGCCTACCGGGACAGGCCACCAATCAGCCCCAGCATTTT	CASSLGLPGQATNQPQHF
TRBJ1-3	-	few	TRBV5-1	TGCGCCAGCAGCTTGGAAGGACTAGCTGGAAACACCATATATTTT	CASSLEGLAGNTIYF
TRBJ2-6	-	many	TRBV3-1	TGTGCCAGCAGCCAAGTGTACAAGGTACCCTTAACCGGGGCCAACGTCCTGACTTTC	CASSQVYKVPLTGANVLTF
TRBJ1-6	-	many	TRBV11-2	TGTGCCAGCAGCTTAGATTCAGGGGCTGATAATTCACCCCTCCACTTT	CASSLDSGADNSPLHF
TRBJ2-1	-	few	TRBV7-7	TGTGCTAGCAGCTTAGAGGCAGGGGGGAAGGCTGAGCAGTTCTTC	CASSLEAGGKAEQFF
TRBJ2-5	-	many	TRBV15	TGTGCCACCAGCAGAGAGCTCTCGCCAGAGACCCAGTACTTC	CATSRELSPETQYF
TRBJ2-7	TRBD2	-	TRBV20-1	TGCAGTGCTAGAGCAGGCGGGAGGTCCTACGAGCAGTACTTC	CSARAGGRSYEQYF
TRBJ1-4	-	-	TRBV27	TGTGCCAGCAGTTCCCGTCCTAGTTCGGGCGTTGGAGCTTTGAAAAAACTGTTTTTT	CASSSRPSSGVGALKKLFF
TRBJ2-7	-	-	TRBV7-2	TGTGCCAGCAGCTTAGCGTCCGGGACGGTCTACGAGCAGTACTTC	CASSLASGTVYEQYF
TRBJ1-2	-	few	TRBV11-2	TGTGCCAGCAGTCAAGGGGGGAGGGCCGACTATGGCTACACCTTC	CASSQGGRADYGYTF
TRBJ2-3	TRBD2	few	TRBV20-1	TGCAGTGCTAGAGAAACTAGCGGGAGGGACCTGGATACGCAGTATTTT	CSARETSGRDLDTQYF
TRBJ1-1	-	few	TRBV12-3/TRBV12-4	TGTGCCAGCAGATTGGGGGGAGCCCCTGAAGCTTTCTTT	CASRLGGAPEAFF
TRBJ1-3	-	-	TRBV21-1	TGTGCCGGGCACCCGCGGGACAGGGGCCTTCTGGGTGGAAACACCATATATTTT	CAGHPRDRGLLGGNTIYF
TRBJ2-5	TRBD1	-	TRBV11-2	TGTGCCAGCAGCTTAGGTTGGACAGGGCAAGAGACCCAGTACTTC	CASSLGWTGQETQYF
TRBJ2-5	-	-	TRBV27	TGTGCCAGCAGTAGGGGGAACCAAGAGACCCAGTACTTC	CASSRGNQETQYF
TRBJ2-7	TRBD2	many	TRBV4-3	TGCGCCAGCAGCCAGGGGAGTGGGACTAGCCACGAGCAGTACTTC	CASSQGSGTSHEQYF
TRBJ1-1	-	-	TRBV11-2	TGTGCCAGCAGCTTAGCCCCTAAGGGGAACACTGAAGCTTTCTTT	CASSLAPKGNTEAFF
TRBJ2-7	-	-	TRBV3-1	TGTGCCAGCAGCCAGGGGACTCCGACGGAGCAGTACTTC	CASSQGTPTEQYF